This record looks at one T cell receptor beta chain sequence and its context. The antigen remains unidentified. This sample is part of a study of cytomegalovirus exposure and HLA in healthy donors. Study-wide results and caveats: Reportedly, TCR beta sequences accurately predicted HLA-A and HLA-B alleles in most subjects. The investigators catalogued some 160 TCR beta chains as cytomegalovirus-associated. Most of the TCR beta V segments (in an earlier analysis) were productive either about 87% or about 30% of the time. TCR beta V- and J-gene trimming was later associated with a missense DCLRE1C variant.

The PCR had 60 Vbeta and 13 Jbeta primers. Repertoires were generated with immunoSEQ multiplex PCR, while TCRdb's copy carries only in-frame clones and drops some. The data show under 200,000 clones, 78% seen once. This CDR3 region has 16 residues. Germline V gene lookup returns CDR1 SGHTA and CDR2 FQGNSA. V shed 1 base and J 3 bases; nucleotides not matched to a gene: 2. Sequenced: PBMCs. This clonotype was sampled from a woman aged 50 to 65 in good health and CMV-seropositive. The J gene is TRBJ2-1, the V gene TRBV7-2; 11 bases agree with TRBD2. The CDR3 region has the DNA TGTGCCAGCAGCTTAGTGGGACTAGCGGACTACAATGAGCAGTTCTTC. Amino acid sequence: CASSLVGLADYNEQFF.